This TCR beta chain was observed in a study of early T cells in non-severe SARS-CoV-2 infection. One entry per CDR3 protein results from TCRdb running MiXCR on the 5' RACE reads. This table has tens of thousands of distinct CDR3 sequences, about 15% appearing once. The length of the CDR3 is 13 residues. From germline, CDR1 is DFQATT and CDR2 SNEGSKA (reference sequence). Deletions cut 7 bases from V and 0 bases from J, with 7 bases between. This clonotype came up many times. The genes are TRBV20-1 and TRBJ2-6; D not resolved. Sample: whole blood, taken at baseline. The receptor was derived from an adult who was a healthcare worker with PCR-confirmed SARS-CoV-2 infection or an uninfected control (not recorded which). The CDR3 bases are TGCAGTGTACAGAGCTCTGGGGCCAACGTCCTGACTTTC. Residues: CSVQSSGANVLTF.